This TCR beta chain appears in the sequencing data of a study of cytomegalovirus exposure and HLA in healthy donors. Overall study findings and caveats: While the bulk of TCR sequences proved rare, some public TCRs turned up in many donors. Sequencing likely caused a cluster of highly shared sequence variants. The analysis excluded some indistinguishable V segments, including TRBV6-2 and TRBV6-3.

Comment on this clone: Its antigen remains unidentified.

This CDR3 has 15 residues. Germline loops: CDR1 MNHEY, CDR2 SMNVEV (reference sequence). J was trimmed by 1 base and V by 5 bases; bases with no gene match: 5. Primers for the PCR totalled 60 Vbeta and 13 Jbeta. Sequenced by immunoSEQ multiplex PCR; TCRdb stores in-frame clones only, minus some. Of fewer than 200,000 clones detected, around 80% appear once; the ten largest clones hold around 6%. Sequencing input: PBMCs. This clonotype originated in a man between 40 and 49 years old in good health and CMV-seronegative. This chain connects TRBV27 to TRBJ2-1; 7 bases fit TRBD1. CDR3 in amino acids: CASSPGTVSYNEQFF. CDR3 sequence (DNA): TGTGCCAGCAGTCCGGGGACAGTGTCCTACAATGAGCAGTTCTTC.